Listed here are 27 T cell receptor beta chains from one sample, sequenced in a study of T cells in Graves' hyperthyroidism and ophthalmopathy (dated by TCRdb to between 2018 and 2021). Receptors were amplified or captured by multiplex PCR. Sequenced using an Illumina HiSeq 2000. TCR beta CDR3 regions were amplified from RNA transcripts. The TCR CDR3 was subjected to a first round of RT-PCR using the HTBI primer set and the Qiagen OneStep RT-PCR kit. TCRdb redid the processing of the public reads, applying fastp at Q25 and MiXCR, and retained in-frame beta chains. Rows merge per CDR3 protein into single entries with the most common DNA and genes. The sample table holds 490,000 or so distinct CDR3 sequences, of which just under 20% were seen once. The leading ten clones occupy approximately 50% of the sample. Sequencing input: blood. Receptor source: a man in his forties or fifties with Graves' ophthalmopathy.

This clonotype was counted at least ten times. The CDR3 loop is CASSPTAESYNEQFF. The CDR3 DNA reads as TGTGCCAGCAGCCCCACGGCGGAGTCCTACAATGAGCAGTTCTTC. The V gene is TRBV11-2, the J gene TRBJ2-1; D gene uncertain. Trimming removed 5 bases from V and 1 base from J, with 12 bases in between. Germline CDR1 reads SGHAT; CDR2 reads FQNNGV. This CDR3 is built from 15 residues.

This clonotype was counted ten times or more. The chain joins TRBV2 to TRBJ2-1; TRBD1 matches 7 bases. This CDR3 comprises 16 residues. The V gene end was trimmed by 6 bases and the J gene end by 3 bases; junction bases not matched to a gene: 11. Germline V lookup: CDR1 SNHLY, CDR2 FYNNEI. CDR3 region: CASSLRPGQSYNEQFF. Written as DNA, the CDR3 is TGTGCCAGCAGCCTAAGACCGGGACAGAGCTACAATGAGCAGTTCTTC.

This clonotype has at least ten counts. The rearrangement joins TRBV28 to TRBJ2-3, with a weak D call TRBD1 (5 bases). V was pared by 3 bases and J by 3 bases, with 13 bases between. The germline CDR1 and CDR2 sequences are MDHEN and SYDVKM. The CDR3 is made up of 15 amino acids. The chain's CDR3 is CASSFWGARTDTQYF. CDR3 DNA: TGTGCCAGCAGTTTTTGGGGCGCCCGGACAGATACGCAGTATTTT.

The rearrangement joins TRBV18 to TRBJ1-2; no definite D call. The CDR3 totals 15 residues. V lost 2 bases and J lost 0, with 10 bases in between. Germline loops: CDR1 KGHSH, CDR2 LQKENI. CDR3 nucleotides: TGTGCCAGCTCACCAGACCTAGCAGCTAACTATGGCTACACCTTC. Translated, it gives CASSPDLAANYGYTF.

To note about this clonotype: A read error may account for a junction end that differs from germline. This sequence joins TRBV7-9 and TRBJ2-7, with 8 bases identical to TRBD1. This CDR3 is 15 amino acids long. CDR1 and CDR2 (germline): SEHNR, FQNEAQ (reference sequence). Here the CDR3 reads CASSLGGQGSYERYF. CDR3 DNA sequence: TGTGCCAGCAGCTTAGGCGGACAGGGTTCCTACGAGCGGTACTTC.

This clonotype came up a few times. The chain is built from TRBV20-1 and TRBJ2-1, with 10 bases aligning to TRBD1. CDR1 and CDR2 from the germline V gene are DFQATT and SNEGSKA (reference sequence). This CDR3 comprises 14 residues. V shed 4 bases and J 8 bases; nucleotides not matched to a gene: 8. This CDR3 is CSAIDRGQVYEQFF. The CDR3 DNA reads TGCAGTGCTATAGACAGGGGGCAGGTCTATGAGCAGTTCTTC.

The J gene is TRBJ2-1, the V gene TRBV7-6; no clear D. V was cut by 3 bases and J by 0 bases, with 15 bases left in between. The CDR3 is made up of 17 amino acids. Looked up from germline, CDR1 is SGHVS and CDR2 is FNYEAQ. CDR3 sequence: CASSLDRFSSSYNEQFF. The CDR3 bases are TGTGCCAGCAGCTTGGACCGATTTTCGAGCTCCTACAATGAGCAGTTCTTC.

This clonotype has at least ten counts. The DNA of the CDR3 is TGTGCCAGCAGTAGACAGGGCGTAACTGAAGCTTTCTTT. It is translated as CASSRQGVTEAFF. The chain links TRBV3-1 to TRBJ1-1; 7 nucleotides align to TRBD1. V lost 6 bases to trimming and J lost 5 bases; unmatched junction nucleotides: 6. Germline CDR1 reads LGHDT; CDR2 reads YNNKEL (reference sequence). CDR3 length: 13 amino acids. The variable domain in full, with the rest retrieved from reference TRBV3-1 and TRBJ1-1, is DTAVSQTPKYLVTQMGNDKSIKCEQNLGHDTMYWYKQDSKKFLKIMFSYNNKELIINETVPNRFSPKSPDKAHLNLHINSLELGDSAVYFCASSRQGVTEAFFGQGTRLTVV.

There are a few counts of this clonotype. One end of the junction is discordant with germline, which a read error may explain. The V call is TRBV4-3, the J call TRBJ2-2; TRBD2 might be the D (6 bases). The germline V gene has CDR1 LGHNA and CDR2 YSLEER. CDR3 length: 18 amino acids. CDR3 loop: CASSQDPWAGRGDGELFF. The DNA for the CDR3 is TGCGCAAGCAGCCAAGATCCCTGGGCGGGGCGAGGGGACGGGGAGCTGTTTTTT.

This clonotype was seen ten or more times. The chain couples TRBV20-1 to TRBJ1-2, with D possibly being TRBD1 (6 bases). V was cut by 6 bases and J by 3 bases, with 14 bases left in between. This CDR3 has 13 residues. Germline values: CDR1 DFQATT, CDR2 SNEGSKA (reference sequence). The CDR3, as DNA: TGCAGTGCCGGAGGGGGGGGATACTATGGCTACACCTTC. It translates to CSAGGGGYYGYTF.

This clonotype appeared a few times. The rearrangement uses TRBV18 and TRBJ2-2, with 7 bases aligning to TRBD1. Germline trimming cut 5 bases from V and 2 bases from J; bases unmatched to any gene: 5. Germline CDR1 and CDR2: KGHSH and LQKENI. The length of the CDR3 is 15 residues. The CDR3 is CASSRGLLNTGELFF. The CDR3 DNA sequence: TGTGCCAGCTCAAGGGGGCTCCTAAACACCGGGGAGCTGTTTTTT.

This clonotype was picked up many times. The CDR3 coding sequence is TGCAGTGCTAGTACAAAGGGGACTAGCCCCTACGAGCAGTACTTC. This codes for CSASTKGTSPYEQYF. The V call is TRBV20-1, the J call TRBJ2-7, with 9 bases lining up with TRBD2. V lost 3 bases, J lost 2 bases, and 8 bases stayed unmatched. Looked up from germline, CDR1 is DFQATT and CDR2 is SNEGSKA (reference sequence). CDR3 size: 15 residues.

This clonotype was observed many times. The chain's CDR3 is CASSLSPSGVDKNIQYF. CDR3 bases: TGTGCCAGCAGCTTAAGTCCTAGCGGGGTCGACAAAAACATTCAGTACTTC. The chain joins TRBV11-2 to TRBJ2-4, with TRBD2 matching over 9 bases. Germline V lookup: CDR1 SGHAT, CDR2 FQNNGV. V was pared by 2 bases and J by 3 bases, with 8 bases of the junction left unmatched. This CDR3 has 17 residues.

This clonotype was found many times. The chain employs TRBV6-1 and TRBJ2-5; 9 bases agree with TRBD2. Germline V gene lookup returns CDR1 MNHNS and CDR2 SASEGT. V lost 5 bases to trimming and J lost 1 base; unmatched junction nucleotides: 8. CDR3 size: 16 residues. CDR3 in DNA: TGTGCCAGCAGTCCCGGGGGTAGCGGGGGCCAAGAGACCCAGTACTTC. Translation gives CASSPGGSGGQETQYF.

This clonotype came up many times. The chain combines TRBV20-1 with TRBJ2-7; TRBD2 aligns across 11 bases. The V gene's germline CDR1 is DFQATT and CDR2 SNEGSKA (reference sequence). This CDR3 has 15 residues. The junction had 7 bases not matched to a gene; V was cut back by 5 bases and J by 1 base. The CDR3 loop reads CSAPPTSGRSYEQYF. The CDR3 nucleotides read TGCAGTGCTCCTCCCACTAGCGGGAGATCCTACGAGCAGTACTTC.

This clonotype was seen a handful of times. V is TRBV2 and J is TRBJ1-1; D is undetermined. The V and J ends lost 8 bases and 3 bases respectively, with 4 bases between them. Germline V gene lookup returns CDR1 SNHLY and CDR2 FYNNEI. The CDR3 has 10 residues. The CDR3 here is CASYDTEAFF. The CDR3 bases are TGTGCCAGCTACGACACTGAAGCTTTCTTT.

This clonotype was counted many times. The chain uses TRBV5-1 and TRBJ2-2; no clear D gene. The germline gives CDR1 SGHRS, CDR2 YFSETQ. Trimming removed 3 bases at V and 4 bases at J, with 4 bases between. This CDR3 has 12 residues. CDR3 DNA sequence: TGCGCCAGCAGCTCGCCCACCGGGGAGCTGTTTTTT. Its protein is CASSSPTGELFF.

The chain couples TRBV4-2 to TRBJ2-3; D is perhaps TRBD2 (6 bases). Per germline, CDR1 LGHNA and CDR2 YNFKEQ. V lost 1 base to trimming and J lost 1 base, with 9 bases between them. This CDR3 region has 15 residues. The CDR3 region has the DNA TGTGCCAGCAGCCAAGGGGCTAGCGGCACAGATACGCAGTATTTT. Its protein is CASSQGASGTDTQYF.

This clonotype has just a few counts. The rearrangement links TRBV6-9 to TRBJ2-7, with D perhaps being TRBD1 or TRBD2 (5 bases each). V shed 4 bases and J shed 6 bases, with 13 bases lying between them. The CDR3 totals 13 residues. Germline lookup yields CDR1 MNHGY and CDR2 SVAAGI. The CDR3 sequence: CASSSHRDPEQYF. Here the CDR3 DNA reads TGTGCCAGCAGTTCCCACCGGGACCCCGAGCAGTACTTC.

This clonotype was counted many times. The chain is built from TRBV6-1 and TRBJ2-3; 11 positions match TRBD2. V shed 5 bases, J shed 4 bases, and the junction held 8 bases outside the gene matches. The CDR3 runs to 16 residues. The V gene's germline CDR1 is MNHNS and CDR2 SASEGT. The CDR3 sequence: CASSKRTSGSSDTQYF. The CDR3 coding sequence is TGTGCCAGCAGTAAACGAACTAGCGGGAGCTCAGATACGCAGTATTTT.

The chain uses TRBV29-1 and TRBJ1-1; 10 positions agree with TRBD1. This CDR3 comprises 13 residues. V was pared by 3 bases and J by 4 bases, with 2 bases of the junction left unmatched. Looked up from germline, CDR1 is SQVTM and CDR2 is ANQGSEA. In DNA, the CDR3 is TGCAGCGTTGAGCGGGACAGGGGCACTGAAGCTTTCTTT. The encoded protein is CSVERDRGTEAFF.

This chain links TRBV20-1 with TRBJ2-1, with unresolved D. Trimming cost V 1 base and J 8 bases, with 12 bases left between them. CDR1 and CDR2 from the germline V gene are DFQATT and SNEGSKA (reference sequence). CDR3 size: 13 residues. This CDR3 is CSARAVSGDEQFF. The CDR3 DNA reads TGCAGTGCTAGAGCGGTTAGTGGCGATGAGCAGTTCTTC.

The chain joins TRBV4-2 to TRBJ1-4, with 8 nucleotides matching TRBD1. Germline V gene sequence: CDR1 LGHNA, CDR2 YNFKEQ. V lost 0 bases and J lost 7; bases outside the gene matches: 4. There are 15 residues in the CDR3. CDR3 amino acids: CASSQEDRGIEKLFF. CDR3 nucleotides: TGTGCCAGCAGCCAAGAAGACAGGGGCATTGAAAAACTGTTTTTT.

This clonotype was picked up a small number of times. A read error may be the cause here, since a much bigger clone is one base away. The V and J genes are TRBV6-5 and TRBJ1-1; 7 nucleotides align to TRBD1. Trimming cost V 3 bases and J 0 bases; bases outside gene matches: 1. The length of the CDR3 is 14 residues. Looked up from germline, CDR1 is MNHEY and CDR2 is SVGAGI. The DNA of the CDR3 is TGTGCCAGCAGTTATGGACAGGTGAACACTGAAGCTTTCTTT. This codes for CASSYGQVNTEAFF.

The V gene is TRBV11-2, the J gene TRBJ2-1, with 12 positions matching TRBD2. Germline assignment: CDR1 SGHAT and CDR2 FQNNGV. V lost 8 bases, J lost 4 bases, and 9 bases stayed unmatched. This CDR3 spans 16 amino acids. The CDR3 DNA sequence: TGTGCCAGCTCCCGACTAGCGGGAGCGACGTACAATGAGCAGTTCTTC. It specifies CASSRLAGATYNEQFF.

CDR3 protein: CASSPQRDLTEAFF. DNA of the CDR3: TGTGCCAGCAGCCCCCAGAGGGATTTGACTGAAGCTTTCTTT. The chain recombines TRBV7-3 with TRBJ1-1; the D is unclear. Between the trimmed V and J ends, which lost 5 bases and 5 bases, there was a span of 15 bases. The CDR3 totals 14 residues. Per germline, CDR1 SGHTA and CDR2 FQGTGA. The variable domain in full, completed from reference TRBV7-3 and TRBJ1-1, reads GAGVSQTPSNKVTEKGKYVELRCDPISGHTALYWYRQSLGQGPEFLIYFQGTGAADDSGLPNDRFFAVRPEGSVSTLKIQRTERGDSAVYLCASSPQRDLTEAFFGQGTRLTVV.

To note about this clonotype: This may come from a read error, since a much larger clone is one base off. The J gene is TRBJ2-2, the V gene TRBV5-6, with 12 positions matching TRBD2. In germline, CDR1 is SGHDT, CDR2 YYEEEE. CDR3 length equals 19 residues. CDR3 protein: CASSPGPLAGGPNTRELFF. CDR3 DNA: TGTGCCAGCAGCCCCGGCCCACTAGCGGGAGGCCCTAACACCCGGGAGCTGTTTTTT.